This T cell receptor (delta chain) emerged from a study of gamma-delta chains in newborns, infants, children (dated by TCRdb to between 2019 and 2020). Background on the whole study: In the study title, it is stated that polyclonal expansion of innate gammadelta T cells is driven by microbial exposure immediately after birth. How innate gammadelta T cell populations in human newborns were shaped by microbial exposure immediately after birth was investigated in the study.

The reads were generated on an Illumina MiSeq. TCRdb called clones from the public reads with CATT, and repeated DNA sequences were later combined into one row. Here the sample has a few thousand delta-chain clones; 3.1% occur a single time. The ten largest make up approximately 12% of the sample. Turning to this clone: It has no known antigen specificity. One base separates it from a far larger clone, so it is likely a read error. Other DNA sequences from this sample encode an identical CDR3 as well.

The V end gives up 2 bases and the J end 0 bases, leaving 4 bases in the junction not matched to a gene. The CDR3 covers 18 residues, taking in both the cysteine and the phenylalanine. Solely the CDR3 DNA is kept, with 54 bases framed from the first base. Taken from the germline V gene, the CDR1 and CDR2 loops are GEAIGNYY and EKD. The receptor was isolated from a child who was a newborn, infant or young child, either healthy, febrile or measles-vaccinated (not recorded which). The material sequenced was blood. The chain is made from TRDV2 and TRDJ3, with 9 bases in between that match TRDD3. The CDR3 reads as follows: CACDILGDSSWDTRQMFF. The nucleotide sequence is TGTGCCTGTGACATACTGGGGGACAGCTCCTGGGACACCCGACAGATGTTTTTC.